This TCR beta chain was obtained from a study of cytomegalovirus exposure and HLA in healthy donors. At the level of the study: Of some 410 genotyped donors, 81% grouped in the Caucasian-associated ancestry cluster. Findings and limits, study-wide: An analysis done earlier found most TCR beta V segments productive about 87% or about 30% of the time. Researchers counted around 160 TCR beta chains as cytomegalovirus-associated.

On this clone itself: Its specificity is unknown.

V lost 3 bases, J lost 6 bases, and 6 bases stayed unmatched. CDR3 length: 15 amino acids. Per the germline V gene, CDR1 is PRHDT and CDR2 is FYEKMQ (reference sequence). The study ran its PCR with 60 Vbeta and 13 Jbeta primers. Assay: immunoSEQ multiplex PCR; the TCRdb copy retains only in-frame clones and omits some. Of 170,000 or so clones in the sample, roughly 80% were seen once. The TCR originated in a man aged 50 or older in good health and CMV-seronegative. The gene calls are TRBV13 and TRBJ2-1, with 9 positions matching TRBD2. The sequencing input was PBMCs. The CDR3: CASSFMGLATNEQFF. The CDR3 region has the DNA TGTGCCAGCAGCTTCATGGGACTAGCTACCAATGAGCAGTTCTTC. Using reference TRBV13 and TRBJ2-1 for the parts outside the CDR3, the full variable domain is AAGVIQSPRHLIKEKRETATLKCYPIPRHDTVYWYQQGPGQDPQFLISFYEKMQSDKGSIPDRFSAQQFSDYHSELNMSSLELGDSALYFCASSFMGLATNEQFFGPGTRLTVL.